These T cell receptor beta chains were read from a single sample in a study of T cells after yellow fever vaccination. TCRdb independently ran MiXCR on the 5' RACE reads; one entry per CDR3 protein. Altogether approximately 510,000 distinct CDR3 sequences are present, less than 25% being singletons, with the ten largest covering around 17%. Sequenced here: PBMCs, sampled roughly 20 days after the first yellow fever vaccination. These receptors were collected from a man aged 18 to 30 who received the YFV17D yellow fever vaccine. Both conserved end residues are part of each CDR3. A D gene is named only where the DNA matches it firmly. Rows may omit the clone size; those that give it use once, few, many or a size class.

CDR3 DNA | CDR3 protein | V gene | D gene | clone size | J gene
TGCGCCAGCAGCCAAGGGGCGGGGGCCGGGGAGCTGTTTTTT | CASSQGAGAGELFF | TRBV4-3 | TRBD2 | . | TRBJ2-2
TGTGCCACCAGTGAGCGGGGCTATCTGGGCACCGGGGAGCTGTTTTTT | CATSERGYLGTGELFF | TRBV24-1 | . | . | TRBJ2-2
TGTGCCAGCGCCCTTAGCGGAACCGAGAATGAGCAGTTCTTC | CASALSGTENEQFF | TRBV9 | . | . | TRBJ2-1
TGCAGTGCTTCGACAGGGTCTGACTACACCTTC | CSASTGSDYTF | TRBV20-1 | TRBD1 | . | TRBJ1-2
TGTGCCAGCAGCTTCGGGGGGCCGGATGAGCAGTACTTC | CASSFGGPDEQYF | TRBV7-2 | . | . | TRBJ2-7
TGTGCCAGCAGCTTTCTCGCAGATACGCAGTATTTT | CASSFLADTQYF | TRBV11-2 | . | many | TRBJ2-3
TGTGCCAGCAGCGTAACAGCTACCTCTGGGGCCAACGTCCTGACTTTC | CASSVTATSGANVLTF | TRBV9 | . | . | TRBJ2-6
TGTGCCAGCAGCCCAACAGGGGCCCAATTGAATGAGCAGTTCTTC | CASSPTGAQLNEQFF | TRBV12-3/TRBV12-4 | TRBD1 | . | TRBJ2-1
TGTGCCAGCAGCCTCCTGGCTCCCCGGGGTGAGCAGTTCTTC | CASSLLAPRGEQFF | TRBV14 | . | . | TRBJ2-1
TGTGCCAGCACCTCGGGGGAAAAACTGTTTTTT | CASTSGEKLFF | TRBV14 | . | . | TRBJ1-4
TGTGCCAGCAGCCTACAGCGCGTGGGATTCGGCACTGAAGCTTTCTTT | CASSLQRVGFGTEAFF | TRBV11-2 | . | . | TRBJ1-1
TGCGCCATTTCCAAGGGAGTCACTGAAGCTTTCTTT | CAISKGVTEAFF | TRBV10-2 | . | . | TRBJ1-1
TGTGCCAGTAGTATTGGGACCGGCTCTGGAAACACCATATATTTT | CASSIGTGSGNTIYF | TRBV19 | . | few | TRBJ1-3
TGCGCCAGCGAAGGGGGCTGGCGGGAGCAGTACTTC | CASEGGWREQYF | TRBV10-2 | TRBD1 | few | TRBJ2-7
TGTGCCAGCAGCTCACCGGGACAGGGCCTAGCTAACTATGGCTACACCTTC | CASSSPGQGLANYGYTF | TRBV7-9 | TRBD1 | . | TRBJ1-2
TGTGCCAGCAGCCAAGGCGGGGGGCTCCCGGATACGCAGTATTTT | CASSQGGGLPDTQYF | TRBV4-2 | TRBD2 | few | TRBJ2-3
TGTGCCAGCAGCCCCTGGGCTAGCGGGGACAATGAGCAGTTCTTC | CASSPWASGDNEQFF | TRBV6-1 | TRBD2 | . | TRBJ2-1
TGTGCCAGCAGTTCAGGGTCAGGGGCGTACGAGCAGTACTTC | CASSSGSGAYEQYF | TRBV27 | . | few | TRBJ2-7
TGCAGCGTTGAAGATAGCGAGGCCAACTATGGCTACACCTTC | CSVEDSEANYGYTF | TRBV29-1 | . | many | TRBJ1-2
TGTGCCACGGGACTAGCGGGGGGGAGGAACGAGCAGTACTTC | CATGLAGGRNEQYF | TRBV7-2 | TRBD2 | few | TRBJ2-7
TGTGCCAGCAGCAACCCGGGATTTTCGAACACTGAAGCTTTCTTT | CASSNPGFSNTEAFF | TRBV3-1 | . | . | TRBJ1-1
TGTGCCAGCAGCACCGGACAGGGTGACTATGGCTACACCTTC | CASSTGQGDYGYTF | TRBV7-8 | TRBD1 | once | TRBJ1-2
TGTGCCAGCAGTAGACAAGGAGTCCGCTACGAGCAGTACTTC | CASSRQGVRYEQYF | TRBV6-1 | . | few | TRBJ2-7
TGTGCCAGCGGGAACTCTGGCTCCTACGAGCAGTACTTC | CASGNSGSYEQYF | TRBV18 | . | . | TRBJ2-7
TGTGCCAGCAGCTTAGTCCAGGACATCCATTTCGGGGAGCTGTTTTTT | CASSLVQDIHFGELFF | TRBV7-2 | . | . | TRBJ2-2
TGTGCCAGCAGCCAAGAGCCAGGGTCGGTCTATGGCTACACCTTC | CASSQEPGSVYGYTF | TRBV3-1 | . | few | TRBJ1-2
TGTGCCAGCAGCCAGTCAGCGGGGGGAAACATTCAGTACTTC | CASSQSAGGNIQYF | TRBV7-3 | TRBD2 | . | TRBJ2-4
TGTGCCAGCAGGTTTGGAGGACAGGGGACCCAGTACTTC | CASRFGGQGTQYF | TRBV5-6 | TRBD1 | few | TRBJ2-5
TGTGCCATCAGGGTGACTCTACCGTATGGCTACACCTTC | CAIRVTLPYGYTF | TRBV10-3 | . | few | TRBJ1-2
TGTGCCAGTAGTTACCGGGGTGGGTCCTACAATGAGCAGTTCTTC | CASSYRGGSYNEQFF | TRBV19 | . | . | TRBJ2-1
TGTGCCAGTAGTCACCCTCGCCCCGGAAACACCATATATTTT | CASSHPRPGNTIYF | TRBV19 | . | few | TRBJ1-3
TGTGCCAGCAGATTTCCGGGACAGGGAGCCTATGGCTACACCTTC | CASRFPGQGAYGYTF | TRBV28 | TRBD1 | . | TRBJ1-2
TGTGCCAGCAGTCCTAGGCGGGGGCGGAGGCAGGGCAATGAGCAGTTCTTC | CASSPRRGRRQGNEQFF | TRBV2 | . | . | TRBJ2-1
TGTGCCAGCAGCCAGAGCGGGCTGGGTACGCAGTATTTT | CASSQSGLGTQYF | TRBV5-6 | . | few | TRBJ2-3
TGTGCCAGCAGTTTGCGGGGGTTCTACGAGCAGTACTTC | CASSLRGFYEQYF | TRBV27 | TRBD2 | . | TRBJ2-7
TGTGCCAGCAGTTCTGGTTTCGGACTTCGGGTCCCGGACAGGAACACCGGGGAGCTGTTTTTT | CASSSGFGLRVPDRNTGELFF | TRBV12-3/TRBV12-4 | . | few | TRBJ2-2
TGCGCCAGCAGCTTAGGGACCGCGGACACTGAAGCTTTCTTT | CASSLGTADTEAFF | TRBV5-1 | . | few | TRBJ1-1
TGTGCCAGCAGCGTACTAGCGGCGAACACCGGGGAGCTGTTTTTT | CASSVLAANTGELFF | TRBV9 | TRBD2 | . | TRBJ2-2
TGTGCCAGTGAAAGGGGACTAGCGGGGGGTGGGGAGCAGTTCTTC | CASERGLAGGGEQFF | TRBV27 | TRBD2 | few | TRBJ2-1
TGTGCCAGCAGCCCAACTAGTGGTGAGACCCAGTACTTC | CASSPTSGETQYF | TRBV7-8 | . | many | TRBJ2-5
TGTGCCAGCAGCTCCAGTAGAAACTACGAGCAGTACTTC | CASSSSRNYEQYF | TRBV7-9 | . | . | TRBJ2-7
TGTGCCAGCAGTTCGGTTAGCGGGGGGTCCACAGATACGCAGTATTTT | CASSSVSGGSTDTQYF | TRBV12-3/TRBV12-4 | TRBD2 | . | TRBJ2-3
TGTGCCAGCAGCGCTGGACCAGCAGCCTACAATGAGCAGTTCTTC | CASSAGPAAYNEQFF | TRBV5-6 | . | few | TRBJ2-1
TGCAGTGCTAGAGACCATATGGGGGACGACTCCTACGAGCAGTACTTC | CSARDHMGDDSYEQYF | TRBV20-1 | . | once | TRBJ2-7
TGTGCTAGCAGCTTGGGGCCATCCGGGGAGCTGTTTTTT | CASSLGPSGELFF | TRBV7-7 | . | few | TRBJ2-2
TGTGCCAGCAGCCGAGCCGGGACAGCATGGGACTATGGCTACACCTTC | CASSRAGTAWDYGYTF | TRBV2 | TRBD1 | . | TRBJ1-2
TGCAGCGTTGAGTTGGGGTGGGAAGATACGCAGTATTTT | CSVELGWEDTQYF | TRBV29-1 | . | . | TRBJ2-3
TGTGCCAGCAGCCCCAACGGGGGGGGGGCTGGGGCCAACGTCCTGACTTTC | CASSPNGGGAGANVLTF | TRBV7-2 | TRBD2 | . | TRBJ2-6
TGTGCCAGCAGTTTAGAACGGGTTGATTCACCCCTCCACTTT | CASSLERVDSPLHF | TRBV12-3/TRBV12-4 | . | many | TRBJ1-6
TGCGCCAGCAGCCAAGATTTTCGTGACTCCTATTCACCCCTCCACTTT | CASSQDFRDSYSPLHF | TRBV4-3 | . | . | TRBJ1-6
TGTGCCAGCAGCCAGGGGACAGGCCAGGTTTATACGCAGTATTTT | CASSQGTGQVYTQYF | TRBV3-1 | TRBD1 | . | TRBJ2-3